The rows below give T cell receptor beta chains drawn from one sample of a study of blood T cell repertoires in COVID-19. Produced via immunoSEQ multiplex PCR; TCRdb's table is partial and in-frame only. The sample holds 95,000 to 150,000 clones, just under 80% seen once. What was sequenced was peripheral blood. The receptor source for this set is a man between 60 and 75 years old with active or convalescent COVID-19. The CDR3 runs from the conserved cysteine through the conserved F or W. D genes are given only for firm matches. Not every row has a clone size; where given, it reads once, few, many or a size class.

>TRBV7-2|TRBJ1-1|NA|NA
TGTGCCAGCATCCCCACAACAGGCACTGAAGCTTTCTTT
CASIPTTGTEAFF
>TRBV19|TRBJ1-6|NA|NA
TGTGCCAGTAGTACCCCTCCTAGGGGTGGATATTCACCCCTCCACTTT
CASSTPPRGGYSPLHF
>TRBV5-1|TRBJ2-1|once|TRBD2
TGCGCCAGCAGCTTACCGATAGCGGGAGTGTCCAATGAGCAGTTCTTC
CASSLPIAGVSNEQFF
>TRBV6-2/TRBV6-3|TRBJ2-3|NA|NA
TGTGCCAGCAGTTATCTAAGCAGGATCGACGGACAGAGCACAGATACGCAGTATTTT
CASSYLSRIDGQSTDTQYF
>TRBV2|TRBJ2-2|NA|NA
TGTGCCAGCAGTGAAGCTAGCGGTTCCACCGGGGAGCTGTTTTTT
CASSEASGSTGELFF
>TRBV6-5|TRBJ2-3|NA|TRBD2
TGTGCCAGCAGTTCAGCGGGGGGCACAGATACGCAGTATTTT
CASSSAGGTDTQYF
>TRBV4-1|TRBJ2-1|NA|NA
TGCGCCAGCAGCCAAGATGCTAGCGCATACTCCTACAATGAGCAGTTCTTC
CASSQDASAYSYNEQFF
>TRBV7-9|TRBJ1-2|once|TRBD1
TGTGCCAGCAGCTTAGCGACAGGGTATGGCTACACCTTC
CASSLATGYGYTF
>TRBV14|TRBJ1-1|NA|NA
TGTGCCAGCAGCTCCGCCCTTCTTAATGGGGAGGGGACTGAAGCTTTCTTT
CASSSALLNGEGTEAFF
>TRBV3-1/TRBV3-2|TRBJ2-5|NA|TRBD1
TGTGCCAGCAGCCAAGATCACAGGGGGTCGGAGACCCAGTACTTC
CASSQDHRGSETQYF
>TRBV12-3/TRBV12-4|TRBJ1-2|NA|TRBD1
TGTGCTACGCTCCAAGGGGGCGATGGCTACACCTTC
CATLQGGDGYTF
>TRBV27|TRBJ1-1|NA|NA
TGTGCCAGCAGCCCCGGGCGGGGAACTGAAGCTTTCTTT
CASSPGRGTEAFF
>TRBV18|TRBJ2-1|NA|TRBD2
TGTGCCAGCTCACCACCGAGCGGGGGCAACAATGAGCAGTTCTTC
CASSPPSGGNNEQFF
>TRBV6-5|TRBJ2-7|NA|NA
TGTGCCAGCAGTAAGCCCGGGAACACGAGGGAGCAGTACTTC
CASSKPGNTREQYF
>TRBV6-5|TRBJ2-7|once|TRBD2
TGTGCCAGCAGTTTAACTAGCGGAAGCTCCTACGAGCAGTACTTC
CASSLTSGSSYEQYF
>TRBV10-3|TRBJ2-2|NA|TRBD2
TGTGCCATCAGTGAAAGGCAGGGTGGGACTAGCGGGAAAAACACCGGGGAGCTGTTTTTT
CAISERQGGTSGKNTGELFF
>TRBV7-9|TRBJ1-1|NA|NA
TGTGCCAGCAGCTGGGGCGCCACTGAAGCTTTCTTT
CASSWGATEAFF
>TRBV7-9|TRBJ2-2|NA|TRBD1
TGTGCCAGCAGCTTAGGACAGGGGCTCAGTGGCGCCGGGGAGCTGTTTTTT
CASSLGQGLSGAGELFF
>TRBV20-1|TRBJ1-2|NA|NA
TGCAGTGCTTCAGGGAACTATGGCTACACCTTC
CSASGNYGYTF
>TRBV24-1|TRBJ2-7|NA|NA
TGTGCCACCAGTGACCCCGGACACCGCTCTGGAGAGCAGTACTTC
CATSDPGHRSGEQYF
>TRBV5-1|TRBJ2-5|once|TRBD2
TGCGCCAGCAGCTTGGATCCGGTAGCGGGAGGAGAGACCCAGTACTTC
CASSLDPVAGGETQYF
>TRBV9|TRBJ2-2|NA|TRBD1
TGTGCCAGCAGCCCCCCCGGCAGGGGGATCGCCGGGGAGCTGTTTTTT
CASSPPGRGIAGELFF
>TRBV28|TRBJ2-3|NA|NA
TGTGCCAGCAGCCCTTTGGACCCTACCCGAGGGGATACGCAGTATTTT
CASSPLDPTRGDTQYF
>TRBV15|TRBJ2-3|NA|TRBD2
TGTGCCACCAGCAGAGAACTAGCGGGAGGGCCCTCAGGAGATACGCAGTATTTT
CATSRELAGGPSGDTQYF
>TRBV12-3/TRBV12-4|TRBJ1-2|NA|NA
TGTGCCAGCAGTATCGACAGGTCCTATGGCTACACCTTC
CASSIDRSYGYTF
>TRBV19|TRBJ1-5|many|NA
TGTGCCAGTAGTTCAGGGGATAGCAATCAGCCCCAGCATTTT
CASSSGDSNQPQHF
>TRBV27|TRBJ1-6|NA|TRBD1
TGTGCCAGCACCCTGACAGGGGGCGGGTCACCCCTCCACTTT
CASTLTGGGSPLHF
>TRBV5-4|TRBJ2-3|NA|NA
TGTGCCAGCAGCGGCCGAGGGGGTCAAGTGGATACGCAGTATTTT
CASSGRGGQVDTQYF
>TRBV25-1|TRBJ2-7|few|TRBD1
TGTGCCAGCACGGGACAGGCCTACGAGCAGTACTTC
CASTGQAYEQYF
>TRBV24-1|TRBJ2-2|NA|TRBD2
TGTGCCACGGGGGGGAGCCGTCTTACCGGGGAGCTGTTTTTT
CATGGSRLTGELFF
>TRBV6-5|TRBJ2-2|few|NA
TGTGCCAGCGGAAGACTATACACCGGGGAGCTGTTTTTT
CASGRLYTGELFF
>TRBV11-1|TRBJ2-1|NA|TRBD2
TGTGCCAGCAGCTTGGGAAGCGGGAGGTTTCAGTTCTTC
CASSLGSGRFQFF
>TRBV28|TRBJ1-2|NA|TRBD1
TGTGCCAGCAGTCAAACAGGGGTAACCTATGGCTACACCTTC
CASSQTGVTYGYTF
>TRBV6-4|TRBJ1-5|NA|NA
TGTGCCAGCAGTTTGAGACAGGTTCGTAATCAGCCCCAGCATTTT
CASSLRQVRNQPQHF
>TRBV4-3|TRBJ1-3|NA|NA
TGCGCCAGCAGCCAAATAGATGAAGTTTCTGGAAACACCATATATTTT
CASSQIDEVSGNTIYF
>TRBV7-3|TRBJ1-1|NA|NA
TGTGCCAGCAGCTTAACGCGGTCGGGGAACACTGAAGCTTTCTTT
CASSLTRSGNTEAFF
>TRBV10-2|TRBJ1-2|NA|NA
TGCGCCAGCACCTTAGACAGAAACTATGGCTACACCTTC
CASTLDRNYGYTF
>TRBV9|TRBJ2-6|NA|TRBD1
TGTGCCAGCAGCTCCCGTACAGGGGTCGCTGGGGCCAACGTCCTGACTTTC
CASSSRTGVAGANVLTF
>TRBV5-6|TRBJ1-2|NA|NA
TGTGCCAGCAGCCAAACCAACGGTAGGGGTTATGGCTACACCTTC
CASSQTNGRGYGYTF
>TRBV18|TRBJ1-2|NA|NA
TGTGCCAGCTCACCAGGTGGGAGGGAGCATGGCTACACCTTC
CASSPGGREHGYTF
>TRBV29-1|TRBJ2-3|NA|NA
TGCAGCGTTGCCGTTGGGCTGAGCACAGATACGCAGTATTTT
CSVAVGLSTDTQYF
>TRBV5-5|TRBJ1-1|NA|NA
TGTGCCAGCAGCCTCGGGGCAATGGGAGGAACTGAAGCTTTCTTT
CASSLGAMGGTEAFF
>TRBV27|TRBJ1-4|NA|NA
TGTGCCAGCGCCACCATCAGGGGTCTCAATGAAAAACTGTTTTTT
CASATIRGLNEKLFF
>TRBV2|TRBJ2-7|NA|NA
TGTGCCAGCAGTGTCGAAGGTCGAGGCGAGCAGTACTTC
CASSVEGRGEQYF
>TRBV7-6|TRBJ1-4|NA|NA
TGTGCCAGCAGCTTAATGCGGGGGCTGGATGAAAAACTGTTTTTT
CASSLMRGLDEKLFF
>TRBV28|TRBJ2-3|NA|NA
TGTGCCAGTGGCATGACTCGAGCGCAGTATTTT
CASGMTRAQYF
>TRBV5-1|TRBJ2-1|NA|TRBD2
TGCGCCAGCAGCGCTACCCTAGCGGGAGATGAGCAGTTCTTC
CASSATLAGDEQFF
>TRBV27|TRBJ2-2|NA|TRBD1
TGTGCCAGCAGTTCCTACAGGGGGCCCACCGGGGAGCTGTTTTTT
CASSSYRGPTGELFF
>TRBV18|TRBJ2-7|NA|TRBD2
TGTGCCAGCTCACCTGGGGGGGTAGCCTACGAGCAGTACTTC
CASSPGGVAYEQYF
>TRBV5-1|TRBJ2-1|NA|TRBD2
TGCGCCAGCAGCCCCGGGAGGAGCTCCTACAATGAGCAGTTCTTC
CASSPGRSSYNEQFF
>TRBV23-1|TRBJ1-2|many|TRBD1
TGCGCCAGCAGTCAATCGGAGGACAGGGGGTATGGCTACACCTTC
CASSQSEDRGYGYTF